This T cell receptor beta chain was observed in a study of T cells after posttransplantation cyclophosphamide. Cyclophosphamide on days +3 and +4 followed busulfan-fludarabine conditioning and a marrow graft. Notes on this clone: The antigen remains undetermined.

General study findings and limits: Tissue-infiltrating T cells from skin or gut overlapped little with blood T cells. Donor CD8+ memory clones often dominated recipient blood repertoires at later times. TRB clonality was highly associated with recipient CMV seropositivity and reactivation.

TCRdb's table, derived via immunoSEQ multiplex PCR, lists solely in-frame clones and lacks some. The data contain approximately 3,100 clones, approximately 85% of them singletons. The V end was cut by 4 bases, the J end by 6 bases, with 26 bases between. The CDR3 sequence is 17 residues long. CDR1 is SGHTS and CDR2 is YDEGEE in the germline V gene. The chain links TRBV5-8 to TRBJ2-7; possible D gene TRBD1, 6 bases. The material sequenced was PBMCs, taken after allogeneic stem cell transplant with posttransplant cyclophosphamide. The receptor was derived from a female patient aged 50-59 years who received an allogeneic stem cell transplant from an unrelated donor, was CMV-positive, and had acute and chronic GVHD. The T cells may partly be graft donor cells. CDR3 coding DNA: TGTGCCAGCAGCCGGGTGTGGACAGTCGAATCCGGAGGCGAGCAGTACTTC. It translates to CASSRVWTVESGGEQYF.